The 18 T cell receptor beta chains reported below all come from one sample, sequenced in a study of Ad26.COV2.S vaccination and SARS-CoV-2 variants. Indicated treatment: some 20 received Ad26.COV2.S at low or high dose, single or two shots; several received placebo; per-sample allocation not given. Repertoires come from day 63 after the first vaccine or placebo injection. The repertoire was sequenced with immunoSEQ multiplex PCR; TCRdb's copy has only in-frame clones and lacks some. The sample has 300,000 to 350,000 clones; 85% to 90% are singletons. The material was peripheral blood, obtained in a trial of Ad26.COV2.S vaccine versus placebo. These receptors all come from a person between 18 and 65 years old who received the Ad26.COV2.S COVID-19 vaccine or a placebo.

CDR3 DNA sequence: TGTGCCAGTAGTAATTTTGCAGGGAGTAACTATGGCTACACCTTC. Its translation: CASSNFAGSNYGYTF. The chain couples TRBV19 to TRBJ1-2, with D maybe TRBD1 (5 bases). The CDR3 contains 15 residues. CDR1 is LNHDA, CDR2 SQIVND, per germline (reference sequence). V lost 4 bases and J lost 1, with 13 bases in between.

The chain has TRBV28 and TRBJ2-7; 7 nucleotides agree with TRBD1. V shed 4 bases and J 4 bases; nucleotides not matched to a gene: 13. Germline V gene lookup returns CDR1 MDHEN and CDR2 SYDVKM. The CDR3 has 16 amino acids. CDR3 nucleotide sequence: TGTGCCAGCAGTTCAACCGGGACAGCCGCAAGTTACGAGCAGTACGTC. It yields the protein CASSSTGTAASYEQYV.

The chain links TRBV5-1 to TRBJ1-1; no reliable D call. Trimming took 5 bases from V and 8 from J, leaving 16 bases between them. Germline V gene sequence: CDR1 SGHRS, CDR2 YFSETQ. This CDR3 region has 13 residues. The CDR3 protein is CASRSRTGYEAFF. The CDR3 DNA reads as TGCGCCAGCAGATCCCGAACGGGGTACGAAGCTTTCTTT.

This clone has just a few counts. The chain carries TRBV7-9 and TRBJ1-5; TRBD1 matches at 7 bases. Germline CDR1 reads SEHNR; CDR2 reads FQNEAQ (reference sequence). V shed 6 bases and J 4 bases; nucleotides not matched to a gene: 9. CDR3 length: 15 residues. The CDR3 is CASSTAGGRNQPQHF. DNA for the CDR3: TGTGCCAGCAGTACCGCAGGGGGAAGGAATCAGCCCCAGCATTTT. The full variable domain, in which reference TRBV7-9 and TRBJ1-5 provide the parts outside the CDR3, is DTGVSQNPRHKITKRGQNVTFRCDPISEHNRLYWYRQTLGQGPEFLTYFQNEAQLEKSRLLSDRFSAERPKGSFSTLEIQRTEQGDSAMYLCASSTAGGRNQPQHFGDGTRLSIL.

The CDR3 sequence: CASSMRDSYNEQFF. In nucleotides, the CDR3 is TGTGCCAGTAGTATGCGGGACAGCTACAATGAGCAGTTCTTC. The chain employs TRBV19 and TRBJ2-1; maybe TRBD1 (7 bases). V lost 3 bases and J 3 bases, leaving 9 bases between the germline ends. This CDR3 is built from 14 residues. From germline, CDR1 is LNHDA and CDR2 SQIVND (reference sequence).

V gene TRBV5-1 combines with J gene TRBJ2-7; 7 nucleotides line up with TRBD2. Losses at the gene ends were 2 bases for V and 0 bases for J; bases not matched to a gene: 5. Germline-derived CDR1 and CDR2 are SGHRS and YFSETQ. The CDR3 spans 15 residues. CDR3 sequence reads: CASSFIREDSYEQYV. The CDR3 region has the DNA TGCGCCAGCAGCTTTATTCGGGAGGACTCCTACGAGCAGTACGTC.

CDR3 residues: CASSLEGPLGPNYGYTF. The CDR3 nucleotides are TGTGCCAGCAGCTTGGAAGGGCCCCTCGGGCCTAACTATGGCTACACCTTC. The chain couples TRBV5-4 to TRBJ1-2; no clear D. Germline V gene data show CDR1 as SGHNT and CDR2 as YYREEE (reference sequence). The V gene lost 0 bases and the J gene lost 0 bases, with 15 bases spanning the gap. This CDR3 contains 17 residues.

The chain carries TRBV27 and TRBJ2-1, with 7 nucleotides matching TRBD2. The CDR3 is 12 residues long. Germline CDR1 and CDR2: MNHEY and SMNVEV (reference sequence). Unmatched junction bases numbered 3, after V lost 6 bases and J lost 7 bases. The CDR3 nucleotides read TGTGCCAGCAGGACTAGCAAAAATGAGCAGTTCTTC. It is translated as CASRTSKNEQFF.

The chain carries TRBV4-1 and TRBJ1-2; D perhaps matches TRBD1 (6 bases). V was trimmed by 1 base and J by 4 bases, leaving 19 bases between them. Germline assignment: CDR1 MGHRA and CDR2 YSYEKL. The CDR3 sequence is 17 residues long. The CDR3 spells CASSQVPGTTDGYGYTF. CDR3 coding DNA: TGCGCCAGCAGCCAAGTTCCCGGGACAACGGATGGCTATGGCTACACCTTC.

For the CDR3, the DNA is TGTGCCAGCTCACCTTCTTCCGGGGAGCTGTTTTTT. This encodes CASSPSSGELFF. J is TRBJ2-2 and V is TRBV18; D is uncertain. The CDR3 sequence is 12 residues long. CDR1 and CDR2 from the germline V gene are KGHSH and LQKENI. Trimming cost V 3 bases and J 6 bases, with 5 bases left between them.

V and J are TRBV5-4 and TRBJ1-4; no firm D call. Deletions cut 0 bases from V and 5 bases from J, with 17 bases between. Germline CDR1 and CDR2: SGHNT and YYREEE (reference sequence). The CDR3 loop spans 17 amino acids. Written as DNA, the CDR3 is TGTGCCAGCAGCTTGGTATTTGTGGGCAGCTCAAATGAAAAACTGTTTTTT. Amino acid sequence: CASSLVFVGSSNEKLFF. Filled out from reference TRBV5-4 and TRBJ1-4, the complete variable domain reads ETGVTQSPTHLIKTRGQQVTLRCSSQSGHNTVSWYQQALGQGPQFIFQYYREEENGRGNFPPRFSGLQFPNYSSELNVNALELDDSALYLCASSLVFVGSSNEKLFFGSGTQLSVL.

In this sample, this clone turned up a few times. The CDR3 region is CASGRDRTEAFF. The CDR3 DNA is TGTGCTAGTGGTCGAGACCGCACTGAAGCTTTCTTT. The chain links TRBV12-5 to TRBJ1-1, with D unclear. From germline, CDR1 is LGHNT and CDR2 FRNRAP. V was cut by 5 bases and J by 4 bases, with 8 bases left in between. This CDR3 contains 12 residues.

This clone was recorded only once. The rearrangement links TRBV2 to TRBJ2-5, with D perhaps matching TRBD1 (5 bases). Germline V gene sequence: CDR1 SNHLY, CDR2 FYNNEI. Trimming stripped 3 bases from V and 4 bases from J, with 15 bases between. The CDR3 runs to 15 residues. This CDR3 is CASSEDRVGAETQYF. The CDR3 coding sequence is TGTGCCAGCAGTGAGGATAGGGTTGGGGCAGAGACCCAGTACTTC.

This sequence joins TRBV7-9 and TRBJ1-4; D remains unclear. Trimming took 0 bases from V and 7 from J, leaving 9 bases between them. The CDR3 extends over 14 amino acids. Germline V gene data show CDR1 as SEHNR and CDR2 as FQNEAQ (reference sequence). CDR3 sequence reads: CASSLAGISEKLFF. Here the CDR3 DNA reads TGTGCCAGCAGCTTAGCAGGGATTAGTGAAAAACTGTTTTTT.

This chain joins TRBV13 and TRBJ2-7, with 7 bases that match TRBD2. The germline V gene encodes CDR1 PRHDT and CDR2 FYEKMQ (reference sequence). The trim removed 3 bases at V and 6 bases at J, leaving 11 bases unmatched. The CDR3 has 15 amino acids. This CDR3 reads CASSFINSGGSEQYV. The CDR3 DNA is TGTGCCAGCAGCTTCATAAACTCGGGGGGAAGCGAGCAGTACGTC.

This clone has a handful of counts. DNA for the CDR3: TGTGCCATTTTGGGGGCGGTCAGCTCTGGAAACACCATATATTTT. This encodes CAILGAVSSGNTIYF. The chain is built from TRBV10-3 and TRBJ1-3; D may be TRBD1 (6 bases). CDR1 and CDR2 (germline): ENHRY, SYGVKD. The CDR3 contains 15 residues. The germline V and J ends were trimmed by 9 bases and 0 bases, with 15 bases remaining between them.

The genes are TRBV6-2 or TRBV6-3 and TRBJ2-7; perhaps D is TRBD1 or TRBD2 (5 bases each). CDR3 size: 16 residues. V was cut by 5 bases and J by 2 bases, with 19 bases left in between. Germline V CDR1 and CDR2: MNHEY, SVGEGT. The CDR3 coding sequence is TGTGCCAGCAGTCGCTTCCCGGGACCAGGGCCCTACGAGCAGTACTTC. Translating it yields CASSRFPGPGPYEQYF.

This sequence joins TRBV15 and TRBJ2-7; 9 nucleotides align to TRBD1. Germline CDR1 reads LNHNV; CDR2 reads YYDKDF (reference sequence). V lost 4 bases, J lost 6 bases, and 10 bases stayed unmatched. This CDR3 contains 15 residues. CDR3 residues: CATSTLSGTGFEQYF. CDR3 bases: TGTGCCACCAGCACGTTGTCCGGGACAGGGTTCGAGCAGTACTTC.